One and the same sample provided the 22 T cell receptor beta chains below, sequenced in a study of T cells after posttransplantation cyclophosphamide. Treatment was busulfan-fludarabine conditioning, a marrow graft, and cyclophosphamide on days +3 and +4. Measured with immunoSEQ multiplex PCR; TCRdb has only the in-frame clones, and not every one. The data show under 50,000 clones, about 90% seen once. The sequences come from PBMCs, collected about 62 days after allogeneic stem cell transplant with posttransplant cyclophosphamide. Source of these receptors: a male patient between 55 and 70 years old who received an allogeneic stem cell transplant from a related donor and was CMV-positive. Some T cells may possibly be graft donor cells.

The V call is TRBV19, the J call TRBJ2-1; 7 bases agree with TRBD1. The CDR3 sequence is 15 residues long. J was trimmed by 7 bases and V by 5 bases; bases with no gene match: 11. Looked up from germline, CDR1 is LNHDA and CDR2 is SQIVND (reference sequence). CDR3 DNA: TGTGCCAGTAGTTACGACAGGGATGCACGTAATGAGCAGTTCTTC. It specifies CASSYDRDARNEQFF.

CDR3 loop: CSVGGQADTQYF. CDR3 coding DNA: TGCAGCGTGGGGGGACAGGCGGATACGCAGTATTTT. This sequence joins TRBV29-1 and TRBJ2-3; 8 nucleotides align to TRBD1. The CDR3 covers 12 residues. Germline V lookup: CDR1 SQVTM, CDR2 ANQGSEA. After removal of 6 bases from V and 6 bases from J, the junction contained 5 bases not matched to a gene.

J is TRBJ1-6 and V is TRBV6-5; 7 bases match TRBD1. The CDR3 runs to 15 residues. CDR1 is MNHEY and CDR2 is SVGAGI in the germline V gene. The V segment lost 4 bases and the J segment 7 bases; nucleotides outside the gene matches: 7. CDR3 protein: CASSWEGRGNSPLHF. Here the CDR3 DNA reads TGTGCCAGCAGTTGGGAAGGCAGGGGGAATTCACCCCTCCACTTT.

The J gene is TRBJ2-7, the V gene TRBV6-1; 11 nucleotides agree with TRBD1. This CDR3 is built from 14 residues. V shed 5 bases and J 6 bases; nucleotides not matched to a gene: 6. Germline-derived CDR1 and CDR2 are MNHNS and SASEGT. The CDR3 nucleotides are TGTGCCAGCAGTAGGGGACAGGGGGTGGGCGAGCAGTACTTC. This codes for CASSRGQGVGEQYF.

The CDR3 region is CASGLRRGHTYEQYV. For the CDR3, the DNA is TGTGCTAGTGGTTTGAGGAGGGGCCACACCTACGAGCAGTACGTC. The chain combines TRBV12-5 with TRBJ2-7; D is possibly TRBD2 (6 bases). The V and J ends lost 2 bases and 2 bases respectively, with 13 bases between them. The germline V gene has CDR1 LGHNT and CDR2 FRNRAP. The CDR3 extends over 15 amino acids.

The chain employs TRBV2 and TRBJ2-7, with TRBD1 matching over 7 bases. V was pared by 6 bases and J by 4 bases, with 3 bases of the junction left unmatched. In germline, CDR1 is SNHLY, CDR2 FYNNEI. CDR3 length: 12 amino acids. The CDR3 sequence is CASRDRNYEQYV. CDR3 DNA: TGTGCCAGCAGGGACAGGAATTACGAGCAGTACGTC.

The genes are TRBV2 and TRBJ2-1; a possible D gene is TRBD2 (5 bases). The CDR3 loop spans 15 amino acids. Trimming left V 4 bases short and J 0 bases short, with 10 bases between. Germline CDR1 reads SNHLY; CDR2 reads FYNNEI. The CDR3 nucleotides read TGTGCCAGCAGTGGAGGGAGTAGCTCCTACAATGAGCAGTTCTTC. It codes for CASSGGSSSYNEQFF.

In its sample, this clone was seen once. This chain uses TRBV19 with TRBJ1-1, with D possibly matching TRBD1 (6 bases). Looked up from germline, CDR1 is LNHDA and CDR2 is SQIVND (reference sequence). Trimming shortened V by 7 bases and J by 0 bases, and 15 bases separated the two germline ends. CDR3 length equals 15 residues. For the CDR3, the DNA is TGTGCCAGTACCCTGGGTTGGGACATGAACACTGAAGCTTTCTTT. This codes for CASTLGWDMNTEAFF.

This chain uses TRBV5-1 with TRBJ2-7, with D perhaps matching TRBD2 (7 bases). CDR3 length: 14 residues. CDR1 is SGHRS and CDR2 is YFSETQ in the germline V gene. V lost 0 bases, J lost 3 bases, and 10 bases lay in between. The CDR3 loop is CASSLEGGDYEQYV. CDR3 bases: TGCGCCAGCAGCTTGGAGGGGGGGGACTACGAGCAGTACGTC.

With respect to this clone: The junction shows a germline mismatch at one end, possibly a read error. The chain is built from TRBV5-3 and TRBJ2-1, with 10 bases fitting TRBD2. TRBV5-3 is flagged as an ORF with uncertain function. CDR3 length: 19 residues. For the CDR3, the DNA is TGTGCCAGAAGCTTGGCCTCTGGACTAGCGGACCTCTCCCACAATGAGCAGTTCTTC. Translating gives CARSLASGLADLSHNEQFF.

CDR3 in DNA: TGTGCCAGCAGTGAGATTTTACAGTCACTTAACTATGGCTACACCTTC. Translating gives CASSEILQSLNYGYTF. The rearrangement uses TRBV2 and TRBJ1-2, with D uncertain. The CDR3 runs 16 residues. V was pared by 3 bases and J by 1 base, with 15 bases between. Germline CDR1 and CDR2: SNHLY and FYNNEI.

This chain links TRBV5-1 with TRBJ2-1; the D is unclear. Germline V gene sequence: CDR1 SGHRS, CDR2 YFSETQ. Trimming took off 4 bases at V and 0 bases at J, with 11 bases between the two ends. This CDR3 spans 15 amino acids. CDR3 residues: CASSTLRGSYNEQFF. In nucleotides, the CDR3 is TGCGCCAGCAGCACCCTCAGAGGCTCCTACAATGAGCAGTTCTTC.

The genes are TRBV9 and TRBJ2-5; TRBD2 matches 14 bases. Germline-derived CDR1 and CDR2 are SGDLS and YYNGEE. The length of the CDR3 is 15 residues. Germline trimming cut 7 bases from V and 3 bases from J; bases unmatched to any gene: 5. DNA of the CDR3: TGTGCCAGCGGGACTAGCGGGGGCCTAAAAGAGACCCAGTACTTC. Its protein product is CASGTSGGLKETQYF.

The gene calls are TRBV7-7 and TRBJ2-3; D possibly corresponds to TRBD2 (6 bases). The CDR3 has 15 amino acids. CDR1 is SSHAT, CDR2 FNYEAQ, per germline (reference sequence). The ends were cut back, 1 base at V and 6 bases at J, with 14 bases in the middle. The DNA of the CDR3 is TGTGCCAGCAGCTTAGAACACGGGGGTTTGGATACGCAGTATTTT. Its translation: CASSLEHGGLDTQYF.

The CDR3 DNA reads as TGTGCCAGCAGCTTAGGGACAGGGGATGTAAAACTGTTTTTT. Its translation is CASSLGTGDVKLFF. The chain joins TRBV11-2 to TRBJ1-4, with 9 bases aligning to TRBD1. Trimming cost V 1 base and J 10 bases; bases outside gene matches: 4. Per the germline V gene, CDR1 is SGHAT and CDR2 is FQNNGV. The CDR3 is 14 amino acids.

This clone has just a few counts. The rearrangement links TRBV29-1 to TRBJ2-5, with D perhaps TRBD1 (5 bases). Gene TRBJ2-7 matches the end of the DNA better, so the J call may be wrong. This CDR3 contains 12 residues. CDR1 and CDR2 (germline): SQVTM, ANQGSEA. The CDR3 DNA reads as TGCAGTGCAGGCAGGGTTATAGGCGAGCAGTACTTC. Protein: CSAGRVIGEQYF.

This sequence joins TRBV7-9 and TRBJ1-2; no reliable D call. Germline V gene sequence: CDR1 SEHNR, CDR2 FQNEAQ (reference sequence). The CDR3 consists of 12 residues. The V end lost 1 base, the J end lost 7 bases, and 7 bases lay between the germline ends. The CDR3 nucleotides are TGTGCCAGCAGCTTAGATTACACTGGCTACACCTTC. Residues: CASSLDYTGYTF.

V usage is TRBV11-3 and J usage is TRBJ2-3; 14 bases line up with TRBD2. Germline trimming cut 5 bases from V and 2 bases from J; bases unmatched to any gene: 3. The length of the CDR3 is 16 residues. CDR1 and CDR2 (germline): SGHNT, YENEEA. CDR3: CASSLGLAGVTDTQYF. In DNA, the CDR3 is TGTGCCAGCAGCCTGGGACTAGCGGGAGTCACAGATACGCAGTATTTT.

The chain carries TRBV6-1 and TRBJ2-1; TRBD2 matches at 14 bases. V gave up 3 bases and J gave up 5 bases; unmatched junction bases: 12. The CDR3 runs 19 residues. Germline V lookup: CDR1 MNHNS, CDR2 SASEGT. The CDR3 DNA sequence: TGTGCCAGCAGTGATCTCGGACTAGCGGGGGGCCCGAGGCACAATGAGCAGTTCTTC. Its protein product is CASSDLGLAGGPRHNEQFF.

The gene calls are TRBV9 and TRBJ1-5, with 9 nucleotides matching TRBD1. J was trimmed by 4 bases and V by 4 bases; bases with no gene match: 6. The CDR3 is made up of 15 amino acids. From germline, CDR1 is SGDLS and CDR2 YYNGEE. The CDR3 here is CASSPEGTGNQPQHF. CDR3 nucleotides: TGTGCCAGCAGCCCCGAGGGGACAGGGAATCAGCCCCAGCATTTT.

J is TRBJ2-7 and V is TRBV7-9, with TRBD1 matching over 9 bases. With V trimmed by 5 bases and J by 5 bases, 10 bases remained unmatched. Germline V gene lookup returns CDR1 SEHNR and CDR2 FQNEAQ (reference sequence). This CDR3 comprises 15 residues. The DNA of the CDR3 is TGTGCCAGCAGCCCCGGGACAGGGTCGATCGACGAGCAGTACTTC. This encodes CASSPGTGSIDEQYF.

This clone was found a few times. The gene calls are TRBV10-3 and TRBJ1-6; the match to TRBD1 covers 9 bases. Looked up from germline, CDR1 is ENHRY and CDR2 is SYGVKD. With 3 bases clipped from V and 7 bases from J, the junction kept 13 bases outside the gene matches. The CDR3 extends over 18 amino acids. The CDR3 DNA reads TGTGCCATCAGTGATCAAAAACTCGGGGGACAGGGAAATTCACCCCTCCACTTT. Its translation: CAISDQKLGGQGNSPLHF.